The present T cell receptor (beta chain) was sequenced within a study of T cells in Graves' hyperthyroidism and ophthalmopathy. TCR beta CDR3 sequences were amplified from RNA transcripts. HTBI primers were employed in a first-round RT-PCR of the TCR CDR3. MiXCR was run by TCRdb on the multiplex PCR reads, yielding one entry per CDR3 protein. This sample yields about 740,000 distinct CDR3 sequences, of which roughly 15% are seen a single time; about 10% belongs to the top ten. This CDR3 spans 13 amino acids. Per germline, CDR1 LNHDA and CDR2 SQIVND (reference sequence). V was clipped by 4 bases and J by 8 bases; unmatched bases: 4. This clonotype was seen a handful of times.

This TCR came from a woman aged 18-29 years with Graves' hyperthyroidism. Sequences were obtained from blood. The chain has TRBV19 and TRBJ2-1; 8 positions agree with TRBD2. The CDR3 coding sequence is TGTGCCAGTAGTAACGGGAGGGCCGATGAGCAGTTCTTC. It translates to CASSNGRADEQFF.